This TCR beta chain is drawn from a study of CD8 T cells in ankylosing spondylitis. Overall study findings and caveats: The clones that were linked to disease were reported to be significantly enriched in matched synovial fluid samples from ankylosing spondylitis patients. Peripheral blood held disease-linked clones only at relatively low frequency, and these were CD8+. Apparently characteristic of ankylosing spondylitis blood was a TCR beta motif (roughly eight highly homologous variants).

Making the TCR beta libraries involved quantitative 5'-RACE with molecular barcodes. TCRdb re-called the 5' RACE reads with MiXCR, one entry per CDR3 protein. The sample carries approximately 250,000 distinct CDR3 sequences, approximately 8% recorded once. J was trimmed by 3 bases and V by 6 bases; bases with no gene match: 18. Germline V CDR1 and CDR2: ENHRY, SYGVKD. The CDR3 runs to 18 residues. This clonotype came up many times. Its antigen is not identified. The source material was blood, either unsorted or a sorted T cell fraction (not recorded which). The sequence came from a female donor with ankylosing spondylitis or in good health (not recorded which). The rearrangement joins TRBV10-3 to TRBJ1-1; TRBD1 matches at 8 bases. In DNA, the CDR3 is TGTGCCATCAGGGGTGGACAGGGCGATCTCCGGGGGTACACTGAAGCTTTCTTT. Translated: CAIRGGQGDLRGYTEAFF.